The 30 T cell receptor beta chains below come from one sample, sequenced in a study of technical replicates of blood from several donors. Sequenced by immunoSEQ multiplex PCR; TCRdb stores in-frame clones only, minus some. The profile shows around 65,000 clones, approximately 83% of them singletons. Sequencing input: PBMCs. The receptors here all came from a human donor in good health. Some clones in this sample may be carry-over from other donors' samples.

V gene TRBV11-2 combines with J gene TRBJ2-5; a possible D gene is TRBD1 (5 bases). Trimming pared 4 bases from V and 5 bases from J, leaving 17 bases between. The CDR3 sequence is 15 residues long. Germline V gene lookup returns CDR1 SGHAT and CDR2 FQNNGV. This CDR3 reads CASSSQTVAGETQYF. CDR3 in DNA: TGTGCCAGCAGCTCCCAGACAGTAGCTGGGGAGACCCAGTACTTC.

V is TRBV6-5 and J is TRBJ1-3, with 7 bases lining up with TRBD1. This CDR3 region has 15 residues. Germline CDR1 reads MNHEY; CDR2 reads SVGAGI. Trimming cost V 4 bases and J 0 bases; bases outside gene matches: 3. CDR3 sequence reads: CASSSGTASGNTIYF. In DNA form, the CDR3 reads TGTGCCAGCAGTTCCGGGACAGCCTCTGGAAACACCATATATTTT.

This clone was seen only a few times. This rearrangement joins TRBV19 to TRBJ2-1, with TRBD1 identical over 12 bases. CDR3 size: 14 residues. Germline V lookup: CDR1 LNHDA, CDR2 SQIVND (reference sequence). V was clipped by 8 bases and J by 10 bases; unmatched bases: 9. The CDR3 DNA reads TGTGCCAGTTCCGGGACAGGGGGCCGGCGGGAGCAGTTCTTC. It codes for CASSGTGGRREQFF.

This clone showed up just a few times. J is TRBJ2-7 and V is TRBV7-9, with TRBD1 identical over 9 bases. The V gene's germline CDR1 is SEHNR and CDR2 FQNEAQ (reference sequence). With 5 bases clipped from V and 3 bases from J, the junction kept 5 bases outside the gene matches. The CDR3 has 14 amino acids. The CDR3 sequence: CASSNRDRVYEQYF. The CDR3 coding sequence is TGTGCCAGCAGCAACCGGGACAGGGTCTACGAGCAGTACTTC. Variable domain in full (rest from reference TRBV7-9 and TRBJ2-7): DTGVSQNPRHKITKRGQNVTFRCDPISEHNRLYWYRQTLGQGPEFLTYFQNEAQLEKSRLLSDRFSAERPKGSFSTLEIQRTEQGDSAMYLCASSNRDRVYEQYFGPGTRLTVT.

The J gene is TRBJ2-5, the V gene TRBV4-1; D is undetermined. Trimming shortened V by 1 base and J by 5 bases, and 8 bases separated the two germline ends. Germline V gene lookup returns CDR1 MGHRA and CDR2 YSYEKL. The length of the CDR3 is 13 residues. The CDR3 loop reads CASSQGLVETQYF. CDR3 coding DNA: TGCGCCAGCAGCCAAGGCCTAGTGGAGACCCAGTACTTC.

This chain joins TRBV5-1 and TRBJ1-1; perhaps TRBD1 as D (6 bases). V shed 4 bases and J shed 0 bases, with 10 bases lying between them. The CDR3 runs to 14 residues. Germline V gives CDR1 SGHRS, CDR2 YFSETQ. The CDR3 sequence is CASSPTGLNTEAFF. In DNA form, the CDR3 reads TGCGCCAGCAGCCCAACAGGGTTGAACACTGAAGCTTTCTTT. Full variable domain (missing parts from reference TRBV5-1 and TRBJ1-1): KAGVTQTPRYLIKTRGQQVTLSCSPISGHRSVSWYQQTPGQGLQFLFEYFSETQRNKGNFPGRFSGRQFSNSRSEMNVSTLELGDSALYLCASSPTGLNTEAFFGQGTRLTVV.

This CDR3 reads CASSLYRGGASFEQYF. CDR3 bases: TGTGCCAGCAGCCTATACAGGGGGGGTGCTAGTTTCGAGCAGTACTTC. This chain joins TRBV5-6 and TRBJ2-7; possible D gene TRBD1, 8 bases. V shed 4 bases and J shed 6 bases, with 23 bases lying between them. The CDR3 consists of 16 residues. Germline loops: CDR1 SGHDT, CDR2 YYEEEE.

This clone was seen a few times. V is TRBV7-2 and J is TRBJ1-1; 10 positions match TRBD1. Looked up from germline, CDR1 is SGHTA and CDR2 is FQGNSA. V gave up 5 bases and J gave up 5 bases; unmatched junction bases: 11. CDR3 length equals 16 residues. The CDR3 sequence is CASSPGPGQGKTEAFF. CDR3 coding DNA: TGTGCCAGCAGCCCGGGACCGGGACAGGGGAAGACTGAAGCTTTCTTT.

The chain combines TRBV4-2 with TRBJ1-5; the match to TRBD1 covers 10 bases. This CDR3 contains 16 residues. Germline CDR1 LGHNA, CDR2 YNFKEQ. Trimming removed 4 bases from V and 7 bases from J; junction bases left unmatched: 10. The CDR3 spells CASSLTATGGDQPQHF. CDR3 DNA sequence: TGTGCCAGCAGCCTAACCGCGACAGGGGGCGACCAGCCCCAGCATTTT.

The rearrangement links TRBV5-1 to TRBJ2-5; possible D gene TRBD2, 7 bases. This CDR3 is built from 13 residues. Germline-derived CDR1 and CDR2 are SGHRS and YFSETQ. V was cut by 4 bases and J by 3 bases, with 10 bases left in between. This chain's CDR3 is CASSRGGEETQYF. CDR3 nucleotide sequence: TGCGCCAGCAGCCGAGGGGGGGAAGAGACCCAGTACTTC. Supplemented by reference TRBV5-1 and TRBJ2-5, the full variable domain reads KAGVTQTPRYLIKTRGQQVTLSCSPISGHRSVSWYQQTPGQGLQFLFEYFSETQRNKGNFPGRFSGRQFSNSRSEMNVSTLELGDSALYLCASSRGGEETQYFGPGTRLLVL.

The chain combines TRBV7-3 with TRBJ2-7; D might be TRBD2 (7 bases). The V gene lost 1 base and the J gene lost 4 bases, with 11 bases spanning the gap. This CDR3 has 14 amino acids. Per germline, CDR1 SGHTA and CDR2 FQGTGA. The CDR3 loop is CASSLNGGPYEQYF. CDR3 DNA sequence: TGTGCCAGCAGCTTAAACGGGGGGCCTTACGAGCAGTACTTC.

The gene calls are TRBV30 and TRBJ1-2, with D tentatively TRBD1 (5 bases). The CDR3 is made up of 13 amino acids. Trimming took 5 bases from V and 6 from J, leaving 16 bases between them. Germline V CDR1 and CDR2: GTSNPN, SVGIG (reference sequence). DNA of the CDR3: TGTGCCTGGGGAACAACAGGAACTGATGGCTACACCTTC. Protein sequence: CAWGTTGTDGYTF. The full variable domain, its missing parts supplied by reference TRBV30 and TRBJ1-2, is SQTIHQWPATLVQPVGSPLSLECTVEGTSNPNLYWYRQAAGRGLQLLFYSVGIGQISSEVPQNLSASRPQDRQFILSSKKLLLSDSGFYLCAWGTTGTDGYTFGSGTRLTVV.

The chain links TRBV7-6 to TRBJ2-2; the D is unclear. With 2 bases removed from V and 1 base from J, the gap between germline ends came to 11 bases. This CDR3 has 16 residues. The V gene's germline CDR1 is SGHVS and CDR2 FNYEAQ. Here the CDR3 DNA reads TGTGCCAGCAGCTTACAAATCGCAGAGAACACCGGGGAGCTGTTTTTT. It specifies CASSLQIAENTGELFF.

The CDR3 spells CASSLLGRNSNQPQHF. In DNA form, the CDR3 reads TGTGCCAGCAGCTTATTGGGGAGGAATAGCAATCAGCCCCAGCATTTT. This chain connects TRBV7-8 to TRBJ1-5; D not resolved. V was trimmed by 2 bases and J by 0 bases, leaving 11 bases between them. CDR1 is SGHVS, CDR2 FQNEAQ, per germline. The CDR3 is 16 amino acids.

The chain is built from TRBV5-1 and TRBJ1-2; 8 bases align to TRBD1. The germline V gene encodes CDR1 SGHRS and CDR2 YFSETQ. CDR3 length: 15 residues. Trimming took 0 bases from V and 8 from J; bases not matched to a gene: 9. CDR3 sequence: CASSLEGQAHRGYTF. In DNA form, the CDR3 reads TGCGCCAGCAGCTTGGAGGGACAGGCCCACCGGGGCTACACCTTC.

The rearrangement links TRBV18 to TRBJ2-1, with 13 bases matching TRBD2. CDR1 is KGHSH, CDR2 LQKENI, per germline. V lost 6 bases, J lost 7 bases, and 15 bases stayed unmatched. This CDR3 region has 18 residues. The CDR3 coding sequence is TGTGCCAGCTCGACACGGGGGACTAGCGGGGCCGGGGGTAATGAGCAGTTCTTC. It yields the protein CASSTRGTSGAGGNEQFF.

This sequence joins TRBV29-1 and TRBJ2-1; D is possibly TRBD2 (5 bases). CDR3 length: 12 residues. The V gene lost 2 bases and the J gene lost 8 bases, with 10 bases spanning the gap. Germline assignment: CDR1 SQVTM and CDR2 ANQGSEA. The CDR3 DNA reads TGCAGCGTTGAACCTCGGGGTGATGAGCAGTTCTTC. This gives the protein CSVEPRGDEQFF.

This chain uses TRBV10-3 with TRBJ1-1, with D possibly being TRBD1 (5 bases). V was cut by 4 bases and J by 7 bases, with 19 bases left in between. Per germline, CDR1 ENHRY and CDR2 SYGVKD. This CDR3 has 15 residues. CDR3 region: CAISVDAGPQGEAFF. The CDR3 DNA sequence: TGTGCCATCAGTGTCGACGCAGGGCCACAAGGTGAAGCTTTCTTT.

The rearrangement joins TRBV7-3 to TRBJ1-6; a possible D gene is TRBD1 (6 bases). The germline V and J ends were trimmed by 3 bases and 5 bases, with 8 bases remaining between them. The germline V gene encodes CDR1 SGHTA and CDR2 FQGTGA. This CDR3 is 14 amino acids long. CDR3 sequence reads: CASSLNRDNSPLHF. The CDR3 coding sequence is TGTGCCAGCAGCTTGAACAGGGATAATTCACCCCTCCACTTT.

The V gene is TRBV7-6, the J gene TRBJ1-2, with D maybe TRBD1 (5 bases). CDR3 size: 12 residues. Germline values: CDR1 SGHVS, CDR2 FNYEAQ. Trimming pared 5 bases from V and 5 bases from J, leaving 9 bases between. The CDR3 coding sequence is TGTGCCAGCAGCGCTGACAGTTATGGCTACACCTTC. It translates to CASSADSYGYTF.

The chain joins TRBV6-5 to TRBJ2-4; 9 nucleotides line up with TRBD1. Losses at the gene ends were 6 bases for V and 7 bases for J; bases not matched to a gene: 7. The CDR3 contains 14 residues. Germline values: CDR1 MNHEY, CDR2 SVGAGI. This chain's CDR3 is CASSSTGGVNIQYF. CDR3 sequence (DNA): TGTGCCAGCAGCTCTACAGGGGGCGTCAACATTCAGTACTTC.

This clone was seen only once. The chain uses TRBV9 and TRBJ2-3; 8 positions match TRBD2. CDR3 length equals 16 residues. V shed 3 bases, J shed 6 bases, and the junction held 12 bases outside the gene matches. Germline CDR1 reads SGDLS; CDR2 reads YYNGEE. The CDR3 bases are TGTGCCAGCAGCGAGGCCCCGGGGGGGGCGACGGATACGCAGTATTTT. This gives the protein CASSEAPGGATDTQYF.

The rearrangement links TRBV11-2 to TRBJ2-1; 9 bases line up with TRBD2. CDR3 length equals 16 residues. The V gene end was trimmed by 2 bases and the J gene end by 9 bases; junction bases not matched to a gene: 11. CDR1 is SGHAT and CDR2 is FQNNGV in the germline V gene. The CDR3 is CASSLWVAGGPGEQFF. The CDR3 nucleotides are TGTGCCAGCAGCTTATGGGTGGCGGGGGGGCCCGGTGAGCAGTTCTTC.

This clone has just a few counts. This chain uses TRBV27 with TRBJ2-3, with 10 bases fitting TRBD2. Per germline, CDR1 MNHEY and CDR2 SMNVEV (reference sequence). This CDR3 spans 17 amino acids. Trimming removed 1 base from V and 5 bases from J; junction bases left unmatched: 9. CDR3 protein: CASSLLRLAGAGDTQYF. In DNA, the CDR3 is TGTGCCAGCAGTTTATTGAGGCTAGCGGGGGCAGGAGATACGCAGTATTTT.

The gene calls are TRBV15 and TRBJ2-5; TRBD2 matches at 8 bases. The CDR3 has 15 residues. In germline, CDR1 is LNHNV, CDR2 YYDKDF (reference sequence). V was pared by 0 bases and J by 1 base, with 1 base of the junction left unmatched. The CDR3 loop is CATSRDAGGQETQYF. The CDR3 DNA is TGTGCCACCAGCAGAGATGCGGGGGGCCAAGAGACCCAGTACTTC. The full variable domain, in which reference TRBV15 and TRBJ2-5 provide the parts outside the CDR3, is DAMVIQNPRYQVTQFGKPVTLSCSQTLNHNVMYWYQQKSSQAPKLLFHYYDKDFNNEADTPDNFQSRRPNTSFCFLDIRSPGLGDTAMYLCATSRDAGGQETQYFGPGTRLLVL.

The V gene is TRBV7-9, the J gene TRBJ1-4, with 7 bases lining up with TRBD1. Looked up from germline, CDR1 is SEHNR and CDR2 is FQNEAQ (reference sequence). Trimming removed 4 bases from V and 0 bases from J; junction bases left unmatched: 2. The CDR3 is made up of 15 amino acids. CDR3 sequence: CASSSTGATNEKLFF. For the CDR3, the DNA is TGTGCCAGCAGCTCCACAGGGGCAACTAATGAAAAACTGTTTTTT.

This clone has a single count. This rearrangement joins TRBV6-6 to TRBJ1-4, with D perhaps matching TRBD1 (6 bases). Per the germline V gene, CDR1 is MNHNY and CDR2 is SVGAGI (reference sequence). Deletions cut 0 bases from V and 8 bases from J, with 13 bases between. This CDR3 spans 15 amino acids. CDR3 bases: TGTGCCAGCAGTTACTCAGGGGGGGCGCAGGAAAAACTGTTTTTT. It is translated as CASSYSGGAQEKLFF.

The chain carries TRBV2 and TRBJ2-5; D may match TRBD1 or TRBD2 (7 bases each). This CDR3 contains 15 residues. In germline, CDR1 is SNHLY, CDR2 FYNNEI. The ends were cut back, 10 bases at V and 4 bases at J, with 22 bases in the middle. CDR3 region: CATRGSGAFVETQYF. The CDR3 bases are TGTGCCACCAGGGGGAGCGGGGCCTTCGTAGAGACCCAGTACTTC. Together with reference TRBV2 and TRBJ2-5, the CDR3 gives the full variable domain: EPEVTQTPSHQVTQMGQEVILRCVPISNHLYFYWYRQILGQKVEFLVSFYNNEISEKSEIFDDQFSVERPDGSNFTLKIRSTKLEDSAMYFCATRGSGAFVETQYFGPGTRLLVL.

The chain couples TRBV5-1 to TRBJ1-5; 7 nucleotides align to TRBD1. Per the germline V gene, CDR1 is SGHRS and CDR2 is YFSETQ. J lost 1 base, V lost 4 bases, and 5 bases had no gene match. CDR3 length equals 15 residues. The CDR3 is CASSATGESNQPQHF. The CDR3 nucleotides read TGCGCCAGCAGCGCCACAGGGGAGAGCAATCAGCCCCAGCATTTT.

This clone was observed a single time. This chain links TRBV19 with TRBJ1-5, with 9 bases lining up with TRBD1. The germline gives CDR1 LNHDA, CDR2 SQIVND (reference sequence). The CDR3 consists of 13 residues. V lost 8 bases, J lost 6 bases, and 5 bases stayed unmatched. The CDR3: CASWDRDLQPQHF. The CDR3 DNA is TGTGCCAGTTGGGACAGGGATCTTCAGCCCCAGCATTTT.